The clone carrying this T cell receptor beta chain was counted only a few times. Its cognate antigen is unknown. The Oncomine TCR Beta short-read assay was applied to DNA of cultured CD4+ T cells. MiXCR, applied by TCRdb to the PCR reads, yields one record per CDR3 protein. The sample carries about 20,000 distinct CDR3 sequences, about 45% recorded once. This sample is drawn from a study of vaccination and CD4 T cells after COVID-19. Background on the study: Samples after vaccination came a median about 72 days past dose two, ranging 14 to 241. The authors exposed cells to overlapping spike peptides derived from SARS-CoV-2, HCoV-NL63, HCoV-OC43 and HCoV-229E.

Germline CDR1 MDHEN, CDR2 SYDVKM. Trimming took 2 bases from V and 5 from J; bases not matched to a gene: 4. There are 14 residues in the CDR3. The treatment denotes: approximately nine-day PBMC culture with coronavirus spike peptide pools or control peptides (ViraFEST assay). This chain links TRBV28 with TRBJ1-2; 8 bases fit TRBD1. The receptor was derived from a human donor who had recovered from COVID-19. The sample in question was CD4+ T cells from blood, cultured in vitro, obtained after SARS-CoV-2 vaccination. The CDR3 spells CASSLTGQEYGYTF. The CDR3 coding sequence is TGTGCCAGCAGTTTAACGGGACAGGAATATGGCTACACCTTC.